Presented here are 15 T cell receptor beta chains from one specimen sequenced in a study of T cells in tumors after PD-1 blockade. The table came from immunoSEQ multiplex PCR; TCRdb's copy has only in-frame clones and leaves some out. Of 45,000 to 60,000 clones detected, just under 80% appear once; the ten largest clones hold about a sixth. Material: PBMCs, obtained before anti-PD-1 treatment. These receptors originate from a human donor with basal cell carcinoma.

This clone was counted between two and nine times. This chain links TRBV15 with TRBJ1-1; D remains ambiguous. The ends were cut back, 0 bases at V and 4 bases at J, with 9 bases in the middle. CDR1 and CDR2 (germline): LNHNV, YYDKDF (reference sequence). The CDR3 is 14 residues long. In nucleotides, the CDR3 is TGTGCCACCAGCAGAGATCCCGGGGTCACTGAAGCTTTCTTT. Translating it yields CATSRDPGVTEAFF.

The rearrangement uses TRBV5-1 and TRBJ1-4; D is uncertain. With 7 bases removed from V and 5 bases from J, the gap between germline ends came to 9 bases. Germline loops: CDR1 SGHRS, CDR2 YFSETQ. This CDR3 region has 12 residues. This CDR3 is CASRRENEKLFF. CDR3 bases: TGCGCCAGCCGCCGGGAAAATGAAAAACTGTTTTTT.

J is TRBJ1-2 and V is TRBV27; D gene unclear. Between the trimmed V and J ends, which lost 1 base and 7 bases, there was a span of 13 bases. Per the germline V gene, CDR1 is MNHEY and CDR2 is SMNVEV (reference sequence). The CDR3 is made up of 14 amino acids. In DNA, the CDR3 is TGTGCCAGCAGTTTATGGTCGGGTTCTCTTGGCTACACCTTC. Its translation is CASSLWSGSLGYTF.

This clone came up once. This chain links TRBV28 with TRBJ1-2; D unclear. Germline lookup yields CDR1 MDHEN and CDR2 SYDVKM. The CDR3 is 14 amino acids. Trimming took off 5 bases at V and 2 bases at J, with 12 bases between the two ends. This CDR3 reads CASSGYRKNYGYTF. In DNA, the CDR3 is TGTGCCAGCAGTGGTTACCGTAAAAACTATGGCTACACCTTC.

The chain has TRBV3-1 (or the pseudogene TRBV3-2) and TRBJ2-7; the D gene is possibly TRBD2 (6 bases). This CDR3 comprises 15 residues. Between the trimmed V and J ends, which lost 1 base and 4 bases, there was a span of 14 bases. The germline V gene encodes CDR1 LGHDT and CDR2 YNNKEL (reference sequence). CDR3 sequence reads: CASSQGGVSPYEQYF. The CDR3 bases are TGTGCCAGCAGCCAAGGGGGGGTTTCCCCTTACGAGCAGTACTTC.

This rearrangement joins TRBV19 to TRBJ2-1; D gene ambiguous. The CDR3 totals 14 residues. Looked up from germline, CDR1 is LNHDA and CDR2 is SQIVND (reference sequence). The V and J ends lost 3 bases and 0 bases respectively, with 6 bases between them. The CDR3 bases are TGTGCCAGTAGTATTGAGTCCTCCTACAATGAGCAGTTCTTC. Translated, it gives CASSIESSYNEQFF.

The CDR3 region is CASRQTGVNGYTF. The CDR3 DNA is TGTGCCAGCAGGCAAACAGGCGTCAATGGCTACACCTTC. V usage is TRBV27 and J usage is TRBJ1-2; D might be TRBD1 (5 bases). Per germline, CDR1 MNHEY and CDR2 SMNVEV (reference sequence). There are 13 residues in the CDR3. V was cut by 6 bases and J by 6 bases, with 14 bases left in between.

The rearrangement joins TRBV27 to TRBJ2-3; D is possibly TRBD2 (7 bases). Germline V CDR1 and CDR2: MNHEY, SMNVEV (reference sequence). CDR3 length: 15 residues. Trimming pared 6 bases from V and 7 bases from J, leaving 20 bases between. CDR3 loop: CASSRGRGQGHTQYF. The DNA of the CDR3 is TGTGCCAGCAGCCGTGGGCGGGGGCAGGGTCATACGCAGTATTTT.

The chain joins TRBV19 to TRBJ2-1; D unclear. Germline CDR1 reads LNHDA; CDR2 reads SQIVND (reference sequence). Trimming removed 7 bases from V and 5 bases from J, with 15 bases in between. There are 14 residues in the CDR3. DNA for the CDR3: TGTGCCAGTAAGAAGAGAGGCACCAACAATGAGCAGTTCTTC. This sequence encodes CASKKRGTNNEQFF. The complete variable domain, with remaining parts taken from reference TRBV19 and TRBJ2-1, reads DGGITQSPKYLFRKEGQNVTLSCEQNLNHDAMYWYRQDPGQGLRLIYYSQIVNDFQKGDIAEGYSVSREKKESFPLTVTSAQKNPTAFYLCASKKRGTNNEQFFGPGTRLTVL.

This rearrangement joins TRBV7-9 to TRBJ1-3; D may be TRBD1 (5 bases). CDR1 and CDR2 (germline): SEHNR, FQNEAQ (reference sequence). The CDR3 sequence is 15 residues long. V lost 5 bases, J lost 0 bases, and 11 bases lay in between. In nucleotides, the CDR3 is TGTGCCAGCAGCCCACGGGGGGGCTCTGGAAACACCATATATTTT. Residues: CASSPRGGSGNTIYF.

The chain combines TRBV5-4 with TRBJ2-2, with D possibly being TRBD2 (5 bases). Per the germline V gene, CDR1 is SGHNT and CDR2 is YYREEE (reference sequence). This CDR3 spans 14 amino acids. Trimming pared 0 bases from V and 7 bases from J, leaving 10 bases between. The CDR3 spells CASSLAGESGELFF. The CDR3, as DNA: TGTGCCAGCAGCTTGGCCGGGGAGAGCGGGGAGCTGTTTTTT.

This clone was counted only a few times. The CDR3 coding sequence is TGCGCCAGCAGTCTAACTAGCGGGGTAGTTGGGACCCAGTACTTC. This sequence encodes CASSLTSGVVGTQYF. J is TRBJ2-5 and V is TRBV10-2, with 10 bases that match TRBD2. J gave up 7 bases and V 5 bases, and 10 bases lay outside the gene matches. The CDR3 runs to 15 residues. Germline CDR1 reads WSHSY; CDR2 reads SAAADI.

The chain has TRBV13 and TRBJ2-7; 10 bases agree with TRBD1. Germline values: CDR1 PRHDT, CDR2 FYEKMQ (reference sequence). Trimming at V came to 3 bases and at J to 3 bases, leaving 14 bases not matched to a gene. CDR3 length equals 18 residues. The CDR3 spells CASSLNLGQGYFGYEQYF. The CDR3 DNA sequence: TGTGCCAGCAGCTTGAATTTGGGACAGGGGTATTTCGGCTACGAGCAGTACTTC.

The chain has TRBV5-6 and TRBJ1-4; no clear D gene. The CDR3 covers 13 residues. CDR1 and CDR2 from the germline V gene are SGHDT and YYEEEE. V was cut by 0 bases and J by 0 bases, with 0 bases left in between. The CDR3 DNA reads TGTGCCAGCAGCTTGGCAACTAATGAAAAACTGTTTTTT. As protein: CASSLATNEKLFF.

The chain employs TRBV5-4 and TRBJ1-2; TRBD1 might be the D (5 bases). V was clipped by 0 bases and J by 6 bases, with 15 bases between them. Looked up from germline, CDR1 is SGHNT and CDR2 is YYREEE (reference sequence). This CDR3 spans 15 amino acids. The CDR3 sequence is CASSLVGQGGNGYTF. CDR3 coding DNA: TGTGCCAGCAGCTTGGTAGGGCAGGGTGGGAATGGCTACACCTTC.